This entry lists 10 T cell receptor beta chains sequenced from one sample in a study of tumor and adjacent non-tumor tissue in lung cancer (dated by TCRdb to the late 2010s). Library generation was performed with multiplex PCR. Sequencing took place on an Illumina HiSeq 2500. TCRbeta libraries were constructed through three rounds of nested PCR with primers (Table S4) according to protocols adapted from ARM-PCR. The public reads were reanalyzed by TCRdb: fastp trimming at Q25, MiXCR alignment, in-frame beta chains only. Rows are unified per CDR3 protein, each entry keeping the most common DNA and genes. The sample table lists 85,000 to 100,000 distinct CDR3 sequences, about 70% of them with a count of one. Of the sample, approximately 20% falls within the top ten clones. RNA was isolated from bulk unsorted tissue, and RNA quality was assessed with a NanoDrop ND-1000 and an Agilent 2100. The specimen was lung tumor tissue. The receptor set was obtained from a man between 60 and 75 years old with non-small cell lung cancer.

Regarding this clonotype: The junction departs from germline at one end; a sequencing error may be responsible. The chain has TRBV5-4 and TRBJ2-3; the D gene is possibly TRBD1 (5 bases). The CDR3 extends over 12 amino acids. Germline CDR1 SGHNT, CDR2 YYREEE (reference sequence). CDR3 in amino acids: CASSSVTDTQYF. In nucleotides, the CDR3 is TGTGCCAGCAGCTCCGTGACAGACACGCAGTATTTT.

This clonotype has a single count. The chain uses TRBV7-9 and TRBJ2-5; D not resolved. Deletions cut 6 bases from V and 2 bases from J, with 13 bases between. Germline V gene sequence: CDR1 SEHNR, CDR2 FQNEAQ (reference sequence). This CDR3 comprises 14 residues. The CDR3 loop reads CASSSRAFQETQYF. The CDR3 DNA reads TGTGCCAGCAGTTCTAGGGCCTTTCAAGAGACCCAGTACTTC.

About this clonotype: The DNA is left out, because the CDR3 cannot be placed on it with certainty; the CDR3 is given as TCRdb lists it. The rearrangement links TRBV28 to TRBJ2-3; the table's TRBD1 call for D was not verified on the DNA. The CDR3 spans 16 amino acids, including both terminal residues. Per the germline V gene, CDR1 is MDHEN and CDR2 is SYDVKM. The CDR3: CTSREFGAGASDTQYF.

This rearrangement joins TRBV5-1 to TRBJ2-2, with TRBD1 identical over 11 bases. The CDR3 length is 17 residues. The junction had 10 bases not matched to a gene; V was cut back by 5 bases and J by 4 bases. The V gene's germline CDR1 is SGHRS and CDR2 YFSETQ. The CDR3 nucleotides read TGCGCCAGCAGTGGACAGGGGGCTGATGTGGGCACCGGGGAGCTGTTTTTT. This gives the protein CASSGQGADVGTGELFF.

Turning to this clonotype: It is likely a read error, because the conserved phenylalanine at the end of the CDR3 is missing. The chain uses TRBV6-2 or TRBV6-3 and TRBJ2-1, with 12 nucleotides matching TRBD2. After removal of 2 bases from V and 12 bases from J, the junction contained 11 bases not matched to a gene. The CDR3 has 16 residues. Germline V lookup: CDR1 MNHEY, CDR2 SVGEGT. The CDR3 sequence is CASSYLAGGIYKVQFL. CDR3 bases: TGTGCCAGCAGTTACCTAGCGGGAGGGATTTACAAAGTGCAGTTCTTG.

This clonotype was seen only once. The rearrangement uses TRBV6-1 and TRBJ2-3; D is unresolved. Trimming left V 8 bases short and J 0 bases short, with 15 bases between. CDR1 is MNHNS and CDR2 is SASEGT in the germline V gene. CDR3 size: 15 residues. CDR3 sequence reads: CASGPKHPSTDTQYF. In DNA, the CDR3 is TGTGCCAGCGGTCCTAAACACCCTAGCACAGATACGCAGTATTTT.

V usage is TRBV2 and J usage is TRBJ2-6; TRBD1 matches 7 bases. The J segment lost 4 bases and the V segment lost 5 bases, leaving 5 bases of the junction unmatched. From germline, CDR1 is SNHLY and CDR2 FYNNEI. This CDR3 has 15 residues. The CDR3, as DNA: TGTGCCAGCAGTCCACAGGGGATAGGGGCCAACGTCCTGACTTTC. It translates to CASSPQGIGANVLTF.

On this clonotype: No conserved phenylalanine or tryptophan is present at the end of the CDR3, so a read error is the likely explanation. The DNA is left out, because the CDR3 cannot be placed on it with certainty; the CDR3 is given as TCRdb lists it. This CDR3 is CASSYVTGNYEQHL. The chain links TRBV6-5 to TRBJ2-7; TRBD1 is the table's D call and was not checked against the DNA. A total of 14 residues make up the CDR3, ends included. Germline lookup yields CDR1 MNHEY and CDR2 SVGAGI.

This rearrangement joins TRBV10-3 to TRBJ2-3; no firm D call. CDR3 size: 13 residues. Deletions cut 5 bases from V and 5 bases from J, with 11 bases between. The germline V gene has CDR1 ENHRY and CDR2 SYGVKD. CDR3 protein: CAISIWPGDTQYF. The DNA for the CDR3 is TGTGCCATCAGTATCTGGCCGGGAGATACGCAGTATTTT.

The sample holds many counts of this clonotype. The chain couples TRBV12-3 or TRBV12-4 to TRBJ2-3, with unresolved D. The CDR3 is 11 amino acids. V dropped 7 bases and J dropped 6 bases, with 8 bases sitting between them. DNA for the CDR3: TGTGCCAGCACCTCCTGGGATACGCAGTATTTT. Its translation: CASTSWDTQYF.